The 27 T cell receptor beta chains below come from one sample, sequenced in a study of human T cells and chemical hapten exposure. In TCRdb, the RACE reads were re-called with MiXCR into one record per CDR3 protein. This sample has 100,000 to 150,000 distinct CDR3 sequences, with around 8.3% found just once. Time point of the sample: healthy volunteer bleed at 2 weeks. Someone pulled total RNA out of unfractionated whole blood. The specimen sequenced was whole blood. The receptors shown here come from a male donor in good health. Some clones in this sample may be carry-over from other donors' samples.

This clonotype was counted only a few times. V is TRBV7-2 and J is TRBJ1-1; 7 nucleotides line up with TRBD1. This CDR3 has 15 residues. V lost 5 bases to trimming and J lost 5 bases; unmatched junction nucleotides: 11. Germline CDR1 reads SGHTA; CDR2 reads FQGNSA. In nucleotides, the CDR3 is TGTGCCAGCAGCCTCGAACAGGGGAGGAAGACTGAAGCTTTCTTT. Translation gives CASSLEQGRKTEAFF. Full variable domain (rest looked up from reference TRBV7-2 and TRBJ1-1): GAGVSQSPSNKVTEKGKDVELRCDPISGHTALYWYRQSLGQGLEFLIYFQGNSAPDKSGLPSDRFSAERTGGSVSTLTIQRTQQEDSAVYLCASSLEQGRKTEAFFGQGTRLTVV.

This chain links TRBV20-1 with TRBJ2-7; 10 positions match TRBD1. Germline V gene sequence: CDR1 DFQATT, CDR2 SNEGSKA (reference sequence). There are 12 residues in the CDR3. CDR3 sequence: CRQDRGVNEQYF. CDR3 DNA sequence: TGCAGGCAGGACAGGGGGGTAAACGAGCAGTACTTC.

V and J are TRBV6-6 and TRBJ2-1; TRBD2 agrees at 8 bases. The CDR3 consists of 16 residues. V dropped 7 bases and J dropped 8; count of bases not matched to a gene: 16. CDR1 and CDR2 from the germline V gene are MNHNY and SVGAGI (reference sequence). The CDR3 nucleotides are TGTGCCAGCATCCAGGGACTAGTGGGAGTGTCGGATGAGCAGTTCTTC. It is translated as CASIQGLVGVSDEQFF.

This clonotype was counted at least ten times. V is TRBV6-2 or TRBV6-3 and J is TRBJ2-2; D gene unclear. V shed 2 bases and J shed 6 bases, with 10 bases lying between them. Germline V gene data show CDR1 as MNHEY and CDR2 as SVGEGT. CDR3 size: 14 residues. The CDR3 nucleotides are TGTGCCAGCAGTTACACCCCGCCGGCCGGGGAGCTGTTTTTT. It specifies CASSYTPPAGELFF.

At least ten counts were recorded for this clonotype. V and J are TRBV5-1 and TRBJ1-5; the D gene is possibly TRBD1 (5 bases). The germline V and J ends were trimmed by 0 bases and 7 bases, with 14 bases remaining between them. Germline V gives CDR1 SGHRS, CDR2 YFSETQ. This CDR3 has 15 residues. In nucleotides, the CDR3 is TGCGCCAGCAGCTTGGACGGGGACGGGGAGCAGCCCCAGCATTTT. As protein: CASSLDGDGEQPQHF.

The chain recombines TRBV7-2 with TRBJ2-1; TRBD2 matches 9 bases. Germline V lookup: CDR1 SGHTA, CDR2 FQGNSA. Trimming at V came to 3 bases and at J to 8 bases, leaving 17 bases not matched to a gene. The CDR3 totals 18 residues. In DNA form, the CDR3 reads TGTGCCAGCAGCTTGGGGCCCGCGGCAGGCGGGACTAGCCATGAGCAGTTCTTC. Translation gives CASSLGPAAGGTSHEQFF.

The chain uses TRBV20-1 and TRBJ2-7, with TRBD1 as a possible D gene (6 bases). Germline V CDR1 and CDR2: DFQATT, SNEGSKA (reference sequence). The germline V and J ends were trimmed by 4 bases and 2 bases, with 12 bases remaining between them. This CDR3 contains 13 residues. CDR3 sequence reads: CSATDSSAYEQYF. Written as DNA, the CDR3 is TGCAGTGCTACGGACAGTAGCGCCTACGAGCAGTACTTC.

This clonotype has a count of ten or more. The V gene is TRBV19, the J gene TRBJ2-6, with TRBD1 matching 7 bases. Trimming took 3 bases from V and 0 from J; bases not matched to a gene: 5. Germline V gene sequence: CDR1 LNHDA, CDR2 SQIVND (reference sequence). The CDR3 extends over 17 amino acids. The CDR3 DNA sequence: TGTGCCAGTAGTATGGGACAGCTCAGCTCTGGGGCCAACGTCCTGACTTTC. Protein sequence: CASSMGQLSSGANVLTF.

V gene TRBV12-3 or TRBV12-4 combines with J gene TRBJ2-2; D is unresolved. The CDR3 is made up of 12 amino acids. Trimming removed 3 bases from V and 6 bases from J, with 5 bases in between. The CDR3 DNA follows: TGTGCCAGCAGTTTTCGGGCCGGGGAGCTGTTTTTT. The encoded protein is CASSFRAGELFF.

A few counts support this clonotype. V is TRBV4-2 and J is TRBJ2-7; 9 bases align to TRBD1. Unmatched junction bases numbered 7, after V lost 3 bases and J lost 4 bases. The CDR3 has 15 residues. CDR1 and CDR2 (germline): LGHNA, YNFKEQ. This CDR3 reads CASSQAGTGMYEQYF. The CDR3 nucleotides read TGTGCCAGCAGCCAGGCAGGGACAGGGATGTACGAGCAGTACTTC.

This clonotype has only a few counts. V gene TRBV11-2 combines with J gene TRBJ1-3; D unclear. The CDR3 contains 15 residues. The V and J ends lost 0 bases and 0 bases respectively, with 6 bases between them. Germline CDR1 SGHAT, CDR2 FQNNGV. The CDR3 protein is CASSLESFSGNTIYF. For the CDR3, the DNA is TGTGCCAGCAGCTTAGAATCCTTCTCTGGAAACACCATATATTTT.

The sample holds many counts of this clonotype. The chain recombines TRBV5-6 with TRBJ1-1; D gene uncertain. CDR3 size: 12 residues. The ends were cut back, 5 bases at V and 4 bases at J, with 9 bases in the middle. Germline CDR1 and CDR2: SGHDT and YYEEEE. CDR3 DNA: TGTGCCAGCAGAAGGATGGGCACTGAAGCTTTCTTT. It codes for CASRRMGTEAFF.

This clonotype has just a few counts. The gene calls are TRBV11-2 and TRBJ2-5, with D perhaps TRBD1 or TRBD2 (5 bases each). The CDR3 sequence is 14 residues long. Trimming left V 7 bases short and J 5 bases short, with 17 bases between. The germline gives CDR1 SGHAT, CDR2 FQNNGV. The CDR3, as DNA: TGTGCCAGCACCCAGGGAAACTCGGGGGAGACCCAGTACTTC. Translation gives CASTQGNSGETQYF.

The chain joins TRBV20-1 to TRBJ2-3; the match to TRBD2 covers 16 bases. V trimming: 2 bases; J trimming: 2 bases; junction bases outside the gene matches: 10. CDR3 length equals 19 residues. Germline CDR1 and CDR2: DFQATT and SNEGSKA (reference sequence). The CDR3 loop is CSARPLGTSGRAVTDTQYF. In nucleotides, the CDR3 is TGCAGTGCTAGACCCCTCGGGACTAGCGGGAGGGCCGTCACAGATACGCAGTATTTT.

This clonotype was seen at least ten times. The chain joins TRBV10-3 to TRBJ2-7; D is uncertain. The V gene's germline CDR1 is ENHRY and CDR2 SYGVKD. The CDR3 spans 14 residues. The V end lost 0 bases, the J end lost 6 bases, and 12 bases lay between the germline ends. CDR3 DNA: TGTGCCATCAGTGAGTCCTACGAGGCCTCCGAGCAGTACTTC. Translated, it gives CAISESYEASEQYF.

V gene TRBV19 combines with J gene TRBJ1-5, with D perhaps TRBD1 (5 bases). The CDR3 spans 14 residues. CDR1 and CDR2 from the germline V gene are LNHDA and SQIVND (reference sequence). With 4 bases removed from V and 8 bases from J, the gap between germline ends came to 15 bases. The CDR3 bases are TGTGCCAGTAGTACCGACAGCCCCCCGGAGCCCCAGCATTTT. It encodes CASSTDSPPEPQHF.

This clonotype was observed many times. The CDR3 coding sequence is TGTGCCAGCAGCCACTCTATCGAGGTCGAGCAGTACTTC. This gives the protein CASSHSIEVEQYF. This chain joins TRBV3-1 and TRBJ2-7; D is unresolved. Germline V gives CDR1 LGHDT, CDR2 YNNKEL (reference sequence). Trimming took 3 bases from V and 6 from J, leaving 12 bases between them. The CDR3 has 13 amino acids.

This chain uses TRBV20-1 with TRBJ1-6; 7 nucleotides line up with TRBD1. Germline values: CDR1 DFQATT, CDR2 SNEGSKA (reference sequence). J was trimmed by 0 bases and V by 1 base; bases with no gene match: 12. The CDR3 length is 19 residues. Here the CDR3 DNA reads TGCAGTGCTAGAGGCTCGGCGACAGGGCCCAGCTCCTATAATTCACCCCTCCACTTT. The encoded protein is CSARGSATGPSSYNSPLHF.

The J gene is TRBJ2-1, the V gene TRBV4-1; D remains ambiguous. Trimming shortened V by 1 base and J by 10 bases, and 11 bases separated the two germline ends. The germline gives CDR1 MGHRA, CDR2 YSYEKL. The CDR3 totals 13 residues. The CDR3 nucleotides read TGCGCCAGCAGCCAAGTCCGGGCCGGAGAGCAGTTCTTC. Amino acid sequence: CASSQVRAGEQFF.

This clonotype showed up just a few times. The CDR3 loop reads CASSPRVAEQFF. In nucleotides, the CDR3 is TGTGCCAGCAGCCCTAGGGTCGCTGAGCAGTTCTTC. The rearrangement joins TRBV7-9 to TRBJ2-1; no firm D call. This CDR3 is built from 12 residues. With 5 bases removed from V and 9 bases from J, the gap between germline ends came to 11 bases. CDR1 is SEHNR, CDR2 FQNEAQ, per germline (reference sequence).

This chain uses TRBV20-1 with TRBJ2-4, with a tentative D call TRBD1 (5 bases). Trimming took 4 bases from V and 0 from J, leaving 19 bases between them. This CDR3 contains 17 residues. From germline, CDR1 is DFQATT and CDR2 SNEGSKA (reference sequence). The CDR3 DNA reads TGCAGTGCTATATCGGCAGGGCTCATCCTAGCCAAAAACATTCAGTACTTC. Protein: CSAISAGLILAKNIQYF.

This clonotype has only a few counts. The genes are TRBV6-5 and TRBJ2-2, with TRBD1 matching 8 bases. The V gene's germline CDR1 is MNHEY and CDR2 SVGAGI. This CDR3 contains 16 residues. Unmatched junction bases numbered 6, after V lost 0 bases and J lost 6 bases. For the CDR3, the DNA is TGTGCCAGCAGTTACTCATCAGGGGGCAGGGCCGGGGAGCTGTTTTTT. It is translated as CASSYSSGGRAGELFF.

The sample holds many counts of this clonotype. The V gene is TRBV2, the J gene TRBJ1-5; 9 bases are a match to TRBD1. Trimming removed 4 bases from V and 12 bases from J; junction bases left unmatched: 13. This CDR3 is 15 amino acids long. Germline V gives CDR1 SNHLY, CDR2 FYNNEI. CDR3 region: CASSVGQGTSRGQHF. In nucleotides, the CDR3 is TGTGCCAGCAGTGTAGGACAGGGGACCTCAAGGGGCCAGCATTTT.

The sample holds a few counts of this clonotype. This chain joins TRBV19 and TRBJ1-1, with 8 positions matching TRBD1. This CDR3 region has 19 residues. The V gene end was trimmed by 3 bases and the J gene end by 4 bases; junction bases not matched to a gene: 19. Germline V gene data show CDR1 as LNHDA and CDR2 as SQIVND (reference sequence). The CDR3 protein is CASSIAAAFITGGVTEAFF. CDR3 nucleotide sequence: TGTGCCAGTAGTATTGCGGCAGCCTTCATAACAGGGGGAGTCACTGAAGCTTTCTTT.

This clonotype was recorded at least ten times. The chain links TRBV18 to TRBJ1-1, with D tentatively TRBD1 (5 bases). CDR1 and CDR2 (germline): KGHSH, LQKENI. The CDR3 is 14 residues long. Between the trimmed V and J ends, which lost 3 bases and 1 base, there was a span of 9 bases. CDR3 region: CASSPLQENTEAFF. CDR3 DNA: TGTGCCAGCTCACCGTTACAGGAGAACACTGAAGCTTTCTTT.

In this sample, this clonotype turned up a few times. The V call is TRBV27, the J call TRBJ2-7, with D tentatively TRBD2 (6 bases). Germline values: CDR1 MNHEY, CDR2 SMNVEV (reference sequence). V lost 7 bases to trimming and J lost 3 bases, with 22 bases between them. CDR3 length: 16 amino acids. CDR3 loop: CASIKVGGSVFYEQYF. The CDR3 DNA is TGTGCCAGCATAAAAGTCGGGGGTTCCGTTTTCTACGAGCAGTACTTC.

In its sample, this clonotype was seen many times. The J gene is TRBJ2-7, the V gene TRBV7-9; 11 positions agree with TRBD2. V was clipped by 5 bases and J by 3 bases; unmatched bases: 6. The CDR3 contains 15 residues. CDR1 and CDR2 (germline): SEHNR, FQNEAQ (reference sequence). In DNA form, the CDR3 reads TGTGCCAGCAGCCCTAGCGGGGGGACGTACTACGAGCAGTACTTC. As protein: CASSPSGGTYYEQYF.